The 20 T cell receptor beta chains presented below share a single source sample, sequenced in a study of blood T cell repertoires in COVID-19. TCRdb's copy holds only in-frame clones and misses some; the assay was immunoSEQ multiplex PCR. The table records 120,000 to 150,000 clones, over 75% of them present only once. The sequenced sample consisted of PBMCs or T cells enriched from blood (not recorded which). The receptors originated from a woman aged 25 to 39 with acute COVID-19.

The chain couples TRBV2 to TRBJ2-2; D gene uncertain. V was clipped by 2 bases and J by 1 base, with 5 bases between them. The CDR3 extends over 14 amino acids. Per germline, CDR1 SNHLY and CDR2 FYNNEI. CDR3 region: CASSETENTGELFF. The CDR3 DNA follows: TGTGCCAGCAGTGAAACAGAGAACACCGGGGAGCTGTTTTTT.

The gene calls are TRBV2 and TRBJ2-7; D call uncertain. The V end was cut by 1 base, the J end by 4 bases, with 8 bases between. Germline lookup yields CDR1 SNHLY and CDR2 FYNNEI. This CDR3 has 13 amino acids. The chain's CDR3 is CASSEGSEYEQYF. CDR3 nucleotide sequence: TGTGCCAGCAGTGAAGGATCTGAGTACGAGCAGTACTTC.

The chain recombines TRBV6-5 with TRBJ2-4, with D hard to call. Trimming cost V 7 bases and J 7 bases, with 14 bases left between them. The CDR3 consists of 13 residues. The V gene's germline CDR1 is MNHEY and CDR2 SVGAGI. For the CDR3, the DNA is TGTGCCAGCACCCCAGATTTCCTTAACATTCAGTACTTC. Translated, it gives CASTPDFLNIQYF.

V and J are TRBV18 and TRBJ1-3; 7 bases fit TRBD1. CDR3 length: 14 amino acids. The germline CDR1 and CDR2 sequences are KGHSH and LQKENI. The V and J ends lost 3 bases and 1 base, in that order; junction bases with no gene match: 0. The CDR3 loop is CASSPGQSGNTIYF. CDR3 nucleotides: TGTGCCAGCTCACCGGGACAGTCTGGAAACACCATATATTTT.

The chain carries TRBV9 and TRBJ2-7, with TRBD1 matching 7 bases. The germline V gene has CDR1 SGDLS and CDR2 YYNGEE. V dropped 4 bases and J dropped 0; count of bases not matched to a gene: 7. The CDR3 extends over 15 amino acids. The CDR3 coding sequence is TGTGCCAGCAGCTTCGGGACAGATTACTCCTACGAGCAGTACTTC. Its translation is CASSFGTDYSYEQYF.

DNA for the CDR3: TGCGCCAGCAGCCAAGTTCCTAGCGGGGTAGGGGAGACCCAGTACTTC. Translation gives CASSQVPSGVGETQYF. The J gene is TRBJ2-5, the V gene TRBV4-3; 9 bases align to TRBD2. The CDR3 totals 16 residues. V was pared by 1 base and J by 5 bases, with 8 bases of the junction left unmatched. The germline gives CDR1 LGHNA, CDR2 YSLEER.

The chain couples TRBV3-1 (or the pseudogene TRBV3-2) to TRBJ2-1; D not certain. The CDR3 has 16 amino acids. Germline V gives CDR1 LGHDT, CDR2 YNNKEL (reference sequence). The ends were cut back, 4 bases at V and 6 bases at J, with 19 bases in the middle. CDR3 bases: TGTGCCAGCAGCCCCGCCCTCGGCGGTTCCAGCAATGAGCAGTTCTTC. Its translation: CASSPALGGSSNEQFF.

V gene TRBV27 combines with J gene TRBJ1-3, with D unresolved. Germline V gives CDR1 MNHEY, CDR2 SMNVEV (reference sequence). Between the trimmed V and J ends, which lost 3 bases and 3 bases, there was a span of 6 bases. The CDR3 has 13 residues. CDR3 DNA sequence: TGTGCCAGCAGTTTGGGAGTTGGAAACACCATATATTTT. This translates into CASSLGVGNTIYF.

The rearrangement joins TRBV6-6 to TRBJ1-6, with D perhaps TRBD1 (5 bases). Trimming pared 4 bases from V and 9 bases from J, leaving 13 bases between. The CDR3 is 14 amino acids. From germline, CDR1 is MNHNY and CDR2 SVGAGI (reference sequence). The CDR3 DNA reads as TGTGCCAGCAGTTGGGGGGTTCGAATTTCACCCCTCCACTTT. Its translation is CASSWGVRISPLHF.

The genes are TRBV15 and TRBJ2-7; 8 bases are shared with TRBD2. Germline V gene lookup returns CDR1 LNHNV and CDR2 YYDKDF (reference sequence). This CDR3 region has 16 residues. V shed 0 bases, J shed 6 bases, and the junction held 10 bases outside the gene matches. This chain's CDR3 is CATSRDRVAGNIEQYF. The CDR3 DNA is TGTGCCACCAGCAGAGATAGGGTAGCGGGAAACATCGAGCAGTACTTC.

This sequence joins TRBV19 and TRBJ1-1, with 7 bases that match TRBD1. V shed 2 bases, J shed 4 bases, and the junction held 10 bases outside the gene matches. Germline lookup yields CDR1 LNHDA and CDR2 SQIVND (reference sequence). This CDR3 spans 16 amino acids. The CDR3 region has the DNA TGTGCCAGTAGTATAATCGGGGGACAGAGGCTCACTGAAGCTTTCTTT. It codes for CASSIIGGQRLTEAFF.

This chain connects TRBV14 to TRBJ1-4, with D hard to call. The CDR3 runs to 16 residues. The germline gives CDR1 SGHDN, CDR2 FVKESK. Trimming removed 0 bases from V and 5 bases from J, with 13 bases in between. CDR3 sequence: CASSQENWAVNEKLFF. Written as DNA, the CDR3 is TGTGCCAGCAGCCAAGAAAATTGGGCAGTGAATGAAAAACTGTTTTTT.

The J gene is TRBJ1-5, the V gene TRBV6-5; 10 bases are a match to TRBD1. CDR1 is MNHEY, CDR2 SVGAGI, per germline. CDR3 size: 15 residues. Trimming took 4 bases from V and 7 from J; bases not matched to a gene: 7. CDR3 amino acids: CASSWDRGAGQPQHF. The CDR3 DNA reads TGTGCCAGCAGTTGGGACAGGGGAGCGGGGCAGCCCCAGCATTTT.

The V gene is TRBV5-1, the J gene TRBJ2-1, with 12 nucleotides matching TRBD2. V lost 1 base and J lost 11; bases outside the gene matches: 10. The length of the CDR3 is 16 residues. The germline CDR1 and CDR2 sequences are SGHRS and YFSETQ. In DNA, the CDR3 is TGCGCCAGCAGCTTGAATTCCCAACTAGCGGGGGGTAAGCAGTTCTTC. As protein: CASSLNSQLAGGKQFF.

The rearrangement uses TRBV30 and TRBJ2-1, with D maybe TRBD1 (6 bases). V was cut by 0 bases and J by 2 bases, with 11 bases left in between. Germline-derived CDR1 and CDR2 are GTSNPN and SVGIG (reference sequence). The CDR3 is 15 residues long. CDR3 amino acids: CAWSVDSGAYNEQFF. The CDR3, as DNA: TGTGCCTGGAGTGTAGACTCAGGGGCCTACAATGAGCAGTTCTTC. Filled out from reference TRBV30 and TRBJ2-1, the complete variable domain reads SQTIHQWPATLVQPVGSPLSLECTVEGTSNPNLYWYRQAAGRGLQLLFYSVGIGQISSEVPQNLSASRPQDRQFILSSKKLLLSDSGFYLCAWSVDSGAYNEQFFGPGTRLTVL.

The rearrangement uses TRBV19 and TRBJ2-1; 8 bases align to TRBD2. In germline, CDR1 is LNHDA, CDR2 SQIVND (reference sequence). Losses at the gene ends were 6 bases for V and 4 bases for J; bases not matched to a gene: 17. This CDR3 comprises 18 residues. CDR3 sequence (DNA): TGTGCCAGTAGGACCTTGGCGGGAGGCCCTTACACTTACAATGAGCAGTTCTTC. This translates into CASRTLAGGPYTYNEQFF.

The rearrangement uses TRBV7-9 and TRBJ1-3; a possible D gene is TRBD1 (5 bases). Germline values: CDR1 SEHNR, CDR2 FQNEAQ (reference sequence). V was cut by 6 bases and J by 2 bases, with 8 bases left in between. The CDR3 runs 13 residues. CDR3 in DNA: TGTGCCAGCAGAACGGGGGCTGGAAACACCATATATTTT. It translates to CASRTGAGNTIYF. The variable domain in full, completed from reference TRBV7-9 and TRBJ1-3, reads DTGVSQNPRHKITKRGQNVTFRCDPISEHNRLYWYRQTLGQGPEFLTYFQNEAQLEKSRLLSDRFSAERPKGSFSTLEIQRTEQGDSAMYLCASRTGAGNTIYFGEGSWLTVV.

This clone was recorded once. This chain uses TRBV7-8 with TRBJ1-4; D is unresolved. The V end lost 0 bases, the J end lost 5 bases, and 10 bases lay between the germline ends. CDR1 is SGHVS, CDR2 FQNEAQ, per germline. CDR3 size: 15 residues. The CDR3 DNA sequence: TGTGCCAGCAGCTTAGCGCATAACAGAAATGAAAAACTGTTTTTT. Translated: CASSLAHNRNEKLFF. Full variable domain (remainder filled in from reference TRBV7-8 and TRBJ1-4): GAGVSQSPRYKVAKRGQDVALRCDPISGHVSLFWYQQALGQGPEFLTYFQNEAQLDKSGLPSDRFFAERPEGSVSTLKIQRTQQEDSAVYLCASSLAHNRNEKLFFGSGTQLSVL.

Here the CDR3 reads CASTSGRAGGTDTQYF. The CDR3 region has the DNA TGTGCCAGCACAAGCGGGAGGGCCGGGGGCACAGATACGCAGTATTTT. The V gene is TRBV28, the J gene TRBJ2-3, with TRBD2 identical over 10 bases. The V segment lost 7 bases and the J segment 1 base; nucleotides outside the gene matches: 8. The CDR3 contains 16 residues. The V gene's germline CDR1 is MDHEN and CDR2 SYDVKM.

V is TRBV19 and J is TRBJ2-3; tentatively, D is TRBD2 (5 bases). CDR3 length: 14 residues. Trimming removed 7 bases from V and 0 bases from J, with 11 bases in between. The germline V gene encodes CDR1 LNHDA and CDR2 SQIVND (reference sequence). The chain's CDR3 is CASTGRGSTDTQYF. The CDR3 DNA reads TGTGCCAGTACGGGCCGAGGGAGCACAGATACGCAGTATTTT. Full variable domain (missing parts from reference TRBV19 and TRBJ2-3): DGGITQSPKYLFRKEGQNVTLSCEQNLNHDAMYWYRQDPGQGLRLIYYSQIVNDFQKGDIAEGYSVSREKKESFPLTVTSAQKNPTAFYLCASTGRGSTDTQYFGPGTRLTVL.